The 29 T cell receptor beta chains listed next were all sequenced from one sample in a study of blood T cell repertoires in COVID-19. TCRdb's copy holds only in-frame clones and misses some; the assay was immunoSEQ multiplex PCR. Among 68,000 or so clones listed, 70% to 90% were seen once. The specimen was peripheral blood. These receptors all come from a man aged 50 or older with acute or convalescent COVID-19.

V usage is TRBV30 and J usage is TRBJ1-5; 7 positions agree with TRBD1. From germline, CDR1 is GTSNPN and CDR2 SVGIG (reference sequence). The V segment lost 1 base and the J segment 7 bases; nucleotides outside the gene matches: 4. The CDR3 has 13 residues. CDR3 residues: CAWSEGQPQPQHF. In DNA, the CDR3 is TGTGCCTGGAGTGAGGGACAGCCGCAGCCCCAGCATTTT.

This clone was counted between two and nine times. The J gene is TRBJ2-7, the V gene TRBV9, with a tentative D call TRBD1 (6 bases). V lost 4 bases, J lost 7 bases, and 18 bases lay in between. The CDR3 extends over 14 amino acids. From germline, CDR1 is SGDLS and CDR2 YYNGEE. CDR3 in amino acids: CASSPTQVRGEQYF. CDR3 DNA sequence: TGTGCCAGCAGCCCAACCCAGGTGAGGGGGGAGCAGTACTTC.

This chain connects TRBV6-2 or TRBV6-3 to TRBJ2-1, with 7 positions matching TRBD2. The CDR3 consists of 14 residues. Germline CDR1 reads MNHEY; CDR2 reads SVGEGT. Trimming took 6 bases from V and 7 from J; bases not matched to a gene: 9. The CDR3 bases are TGTGCCAGCAGCCTCGGACTAGGAGGGAATGAGCAGTTCTTC. This encodes CASSLGLGGNEQFF.

This clone was recorded only once. CDR3 region: CASSFREANVLTF. DNA of the CDR3: TGTGCCAGCAGTTTCCGAGAGGCCAACGTCCTGACTTTC. The chain links TRBV27 to TRBJ2-6; D uncertain. The V gene lost 3 bases and the J gene lost 6 bases, with 6 bases spanning the gap. This CDR3 has 13 residues. CDR1 and CDR2 from the germline V gene are MNHEY and SMNVEV (reference sequence).

This clone was observed once. The genes are TRBV15 and TRBJ1-5, with TRBD1 matching over 10 bases. The CDR3 consists of 17 residues. Trimming took 2 bases from V and 4 from J; bases not matched to a gene: 8. Germline lookup yields CDR1 LNHNV and CDR2 YYDKDF (reference sequence). In DNA form, the CDR3 reads TGTGCCACCAGCAGATTAATCCCGGGACAGGGGAATCAGCCCCAGCATTTT. Translated: CATSRLIPGQGNQPQHF.

The rearrangement uses TRBV7-9 and TRBJ2-7, with 9 bases that match TRBD1. The germline V gene encodes CDR1 SEHNR and CDR2 FQNEAQ (reference sequence). The J segment lost 4 bases and the V segment lost 0 bases, leaving 16 bases of the junction unmatched. The CDR3 runs 19 residues. The CDR3 bases are TGTGCCAGCAGCTTAGCTAACTCCGGGACAGGGAATTGGGGGTACGAGCAGTACTTC. Its protein product is CASSLANSGTGNWGYEQYF.

This clone occurred once. V usage is TRBV28 and J usage is TRBJ1-6, with D uncertain. CDR1 and CDR2 (germline): MDHEN, SYDVKM. The CDR3 is 14 residues long. V shed 5 bases and J shed 3 bases, with 8 bases lying between them. For the CDR3, the DNA is TGTGCCAGCAGTCCCAGTTTCTATAATTCACCCCTCCACTTT. Translating it yields CASSPSFYNSPLHF.

The rearrangement uses TRBV7-2 and TRBJ1-1; possible D gene TRBD1, 6 bases. The V end was cut by 3 bases, the J end by 0 bases, with 14 bases between. This CDR3 region has 16 residues. Germline loops: CDR1 SGHTA, CDR2 FQGNSA. CDR3 DNA: TGTGCCAGCAGCTTTAAACAAGGGGGAGTGAACACTGAAGCTTTCTTT. Protein: CASSFKQGGVNTEAFF.

A few counts support this clone. The chain joins TRBV11-2 to TRBJ1-6; TRBD1 might be the D (5 bases). Germline V gene sequence: CDR1 SGHAT, CDR2 FQNNGV. V lost 5 bases, J lost 6 bases, and 14 bases lay in between. The CDR3 consists of 15 residues. The CDR3 DNA sequence: TGTGCCAGCAGCAGAACAGGTTATGCTAATTCACCCCTCCACTTT. Protein sequence: CASSRTGYANSPLHF. The variable domain in full, completed from reference TRBV11-2 and TRBJ1-6, reads EAGVAQSPRYKIIEKRQSVAFWCNPISGHATLYWYQQILGQGPKLLIQFQNNGVVDDSQLPKDRFSAERLKGVDSTLKIQPAKLEDSAVYLCASSRTGYANSPLHFGNGTRLTVT.

The genes are TRBV7-9 and TRBJ2-7; TRBD1 matches 7 bases. The CDR3 consists of 12 residues. The V segment lost 5 bases and the J segment 7 bases; nucleotides outside the gene matches: 5. Germline V gene data show CDR1 as SEHNR and CDR2 as FQNEAQ (reference sequence). The CDR3 reads CASSRGPWEQYF. CDR3 sequence (DNA): TGTGCCAGCAGCAGGGGGCCTTGGGAGCAGTACTTC.

The genes are TRBV29-1 and TRBJ1-1; tentative D call: TRBD1 (5 bases). The CDR3 runs 13 residues. Deletions cut 6 bases from V and 4 bases from J, with 15 bases between. Per germline, CDR1 SQVTM and CDR2 ANQGSEA. As DNA, the CDR3 is TGCAGCGTAAACAGGAGACAGAGCACTGAAGCTTTCTTT. It translates to CSVNRRQSTEAFF.

This sequence joins TRBV5-4 and TRBJ2-5; 10 bases fit TRBD1. The CDR3 is 15 residues long. The germline V gene has CDR1 SGHNT and CDR2 YYREEE (reference sequence). The J segment lost 1 base and the V segment lost 3 bases, leaving 3 bases of the junction unmatched. The CDR3 spells CASSSGTGAQETQYF. The CDR3 bases are TGTGCCAGCAGCTCCGGGACAGGGGCCCAAGAGACCCAGTACTTC. Variable domain in full (rest from reference TRBV5-4 and TRBJ2-5): ETGVTQSPTHLIKTRGQQVTLRCSSQSGHNTVSWYQQALGQGPQFIFQYYREEENGRGNFPPRFSGLQFPNYSSELNVNALELDDSALYLCASSSGTGAQETQYFGPGTRLLVL.

The V and J genes are TRBV28 and TRBJ1-6; 8 positions match TRBD1. The CDR3 runs 13 residues. Germline V gene lookup returns CDR1 MDHEN and CDR2 SYDVKM. Trimming cost V 7 bases and J 8 bases; bases outside gene matches: 4. The CDR3 nucleotides read TGTGCCAGCACCGGACAGGGTGATTCACCCCTCCACTTT. Its protein product is CASTGQGDSPLHF.

This clone was detected only a few times. V and J are TRBV20-1 and TRBJ2-5, with D tentatively TRBD1 (5 bases). V lost 3 bases to trimming and J lost 2 bases, with 10 bases between them. The CDR3 spans 13 residues. CDR1 DFQATT and CDR2 SNEGSKA come from the germline V gene (reference sequence). The CDR3 sequence is CSASWPGQETQYF. CDR3 coding DNA: TGCAGTGCTAGTTGGCCAGGGCAAGAGACCCAGTACTTC.

The rearrangement uses TRBV5-1 and TRBJ1-6; perhaps TRBD1 as D (6 bases). This CDR3 is built from 16 residues. Germline V lookup: CDR1 SGHRS, CDR2 YFSETQ. V was trimmed by 1 base and J by 5 bases, leaving 13 bases between them. The CDR3 coding sequence is TGCGCCAGCAGCTTGTCTACAGGACAGAATAATTCACCCCTCCACTTT. It translates to CASSLSTGQNNSPLHF.

The rearrangement links TRBV12-5 to TRBJ2-5; 9 positions match TRBD2. The ends lost 0 bases at V and 4 bases at J; junction bases unmatched: 6. Germline-derived CDR1 and CDR2 are LGHNT and FRNRAP. The CDR3 sequence is 16 residues long. This CDR3 reads CASGLVPYSGGETQYF. As DNA, the CDR3 is TGTGCTAGTGGTTTGGTCCCTTATAGCGGGGGAGAGACCCAGTACTTC.

The chain recombines TRBV28 with TRBJ2-7, with 8 nucleotides matching TRBD1. Trimming cost V 6 bases and J 6 bases; bases outside gene matches: 7. CDR3 length: 13 residues. Germline V gene data show CDR1 as MDHEN and CDR2 as SYDVKM. Here the CDR3 DNA reads TGTGCCAGCAGCTCCCCCGACAGGGGCGAGCAGTACTTC. This encodes CASSSPDRGEQYF.

This clone was recorded a few times. The chain recombines TRBV19 with TRBJ2-7, with 8 bases aligning to TRBD1. V lost 4 bases and J lost 0; bases outside the gene matches: 11. Germline V CDR1 and CDR2: LNHDA, SQIVND (reference sequence). This CDR3 is built from 17 residues. This CDR3 reads CASSTSSRQGPSYEQYF. CDR3 bases: TGTGCCAGTAGTACCTCTTCCCGACAGGGGCCCTCCTACGAGCAGTACTTC. Complete variable domain (other parts from reference TRBV19 and TRBJ2-7): DGGITQSPKYLFRKEGQNVTLSCEQNLNHDAMYWYRQDPGQGLRLIYYSQIVNDFQKGDIAEGYSVSREKKESFPLTVTSAQKNPTAFYLCASSTSSRQGPSYEQYFGPGTRLTVT.

The V call is TRBV30, the J call TRBJ2-7; perhaps TRBD1 as D (6 bases). This CDR3 is 14 amino acids long. The ends were cut back, 3 bases at V and 2 bases at J, with 14 bases in the middle. The germline V gene encodes CDR1 GTSNPN and CDR2 SVGIG (reference sequence). The CDR3 DNA is TGTGCCTGGAGCCCTGGCAGGGGAGCCTACGAGCAGTACTTC. As protein: CAWSPGRGAYEQYF.

In its sample, this clone was seen a few times. J is TRBJ2-3 and V is TRBV10-3, with D perhaps matching TRBD1 (6 bases). The germline V gene encodes CDR1 ENHRY and CDR2 SYGVKD. The CDR3 is made up of 14 amino acids. V lost 4 bases, J lost 4 bases, and 12 bases lay in between. CDR3 in DNA: TGTGCCATCAGTGCCGACAGGACATCAGATACGCAGTATTTT. Translation gives CAISADRTSDTQYF.

The J gene is TRBJ1-4, the V gene TRBV7-9; 8 bases are a match to TRBD1. V gave up 5 bases and J gave up 3 bases; unmatched junction bases: 5. The CDR3 consists of 15 residues. Germline CDR1 reads SEHNR; CDR2 reads FQNEAQ (reference sequence). The CDR3 loop is CASSRYRGSNEKLFF. For the CDR3, the DNA is TGTGCCAGCAGCAGATACAGGGGGTCTAATGAAAAACTGTTTTTT.

The chain uses TRBV5-6 and TRBJ1-1; possibly TRBD1 for D (5 bases). Germline assignment: CDR1 SGHDT and CDR2 YYEEEE. The CDR3 is 14 residues long. Trimming pared 0 bases from V and 5 bases from J, leaving 11 bases between. The CDR3 loop is CASSLGGGRTEAFF. DNA of the CDR3: TGTGCCAGCAGCTTGGGGGGCGGGAGGACTGAAGCTTTCTTT.

CDR3 bases: TGTGCCAGCAGTTTAGAAGATACGCAGTATTTT. Protein: CASSLEDTQYF. J is TRBJ2-3 and V is TRBV6-5; D not resolved. V gave up 4 bases and J gave up 5 bases, with 4 bases separating them. CDR1 is MNHEY, CDR2 SVGAGI, per germline. The CDR3 runs 11 residues.

This clone has just a few counts. The chain is built from TRBV6-5 and TRBJ2-1, with D maybe TRBD2 (6 bases). Per germline, CDR1 MNHEY and CDR2 SVGAGI. The CDR3 has 13 amino acids. The V end was cut by 7 bases, the J end by 6 bases, with 13 bases between. CDR3 sequence reads: CASMEGLSNEQFF. In DNA form, the CDR3 reads TGTGCCAGCATGGAGGGACTTTCCAATGAGCAGTTCTTC.

CDR3 region: CASSLAHRTEAFF. CDR3 coding DNA: TGTGCCAGCAGCTTAGCTCACAGGACTGAAGCTTTCTTT. The chain joins TRBV7-9 to TRBJ1-1; the D gene is possibly TRBD1 (5 bases). The V and J ends lost 0 bases and 5 bases respectively, with 7 bases between them. Germline CDR1 SEHNR, CDR2 FQNEAQ (reference sequence). The CDR3 extends over 13 amino acids. Filled out from reference TRBV7-9 and TRBJ1-1, the complete variable domain reads DTGVSQNPRHKITKRGQNVTFRCDPISEHNRLYWYRQTLGQGPEFLTYFQNEAQLEKSRLLSDRFSAERPKGSFSTLEIQRTEQGDSAMYLCASSLAHRTEAFFGQGTRLTVV.

The V call is TRBV18, the J call TRBJ1-1; unclear D gene. CDR3 size: 14 residues. Germline V gene data show CDR1 as KGHSH and CDR2 as LQKENI. V dropped 0 bases and J dropped 1 base, with 6 bases sitting between them. CDR3 residues: CASSPPTRNTEAFF. CDR3 coding DNA: TGTGCCAGCTCACCACCGACACGGAACACTGAAGCTTTCTTT.

The chain couples TRBV6-5 to TRBJ1-2; weak D call: TRBD1 (6 bases). The CDR3 spans 15 residues. Germline CDR1 is MNHEY and CDR2 is SVGAGI. The germline V and J ends were trimmed by 5 bases and 8 bases, with 21 bases remaining between them. The chain's CDR3 is CASSHGGQPAIGYTF. The CDR3 nucleotides are TGTGCCAGCAGTCACGGCGGACAGCCTGCTATCGGCTACACCTTC.

Only one count was recorded for this clone. The rearrangement joins TRBV7-2 to TRBJ1-6, with 9 positions matching TRBD1. The CDR3 is made up of 14 amino acids. CDR1 and CDR2 from the germline V gene are SGHTA and FQGNSA. With V trimmed by 5 bases and J by 7 bases, 3 bases remained unmatched. CDR3 sequence (DNA): TGTGCCAGCAGCCACGGGACAGGGAATTCACCCCTCCACTTT. It specifies CASSHGTGNSPLHF.

J is TRBJ1-6 and V is TRBV30, with no clear D. Deletions cut 1 base from V and 10 bases from J, with 8 bases between. The CDR3 totals 12 residues. Germline V gives CDR1 GTSNPN, CDR2 SVGIG (reference sequence). CDR3 sequence (DNA): TGTGCCTGGAGTGGTACAGAATCACCCCTCCACTTT. This codes for CAWSGTESPLHF.